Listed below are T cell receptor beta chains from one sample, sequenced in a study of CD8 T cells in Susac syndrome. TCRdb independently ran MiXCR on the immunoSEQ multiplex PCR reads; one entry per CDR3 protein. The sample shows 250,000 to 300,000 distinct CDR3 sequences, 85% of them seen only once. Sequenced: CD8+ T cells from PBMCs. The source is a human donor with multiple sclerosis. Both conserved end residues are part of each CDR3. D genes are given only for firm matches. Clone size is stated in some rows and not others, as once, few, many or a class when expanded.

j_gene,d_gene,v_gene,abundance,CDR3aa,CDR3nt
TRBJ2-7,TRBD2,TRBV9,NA,CASSPVASGNFYEQYF,TGTGCCAGCAGCCCAGTCGCTAGCGGGAATTTCTACGAGCAGTACTTC
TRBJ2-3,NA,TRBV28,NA,CAIDGTRERDTQYF,TGTGCCATCGATGGGACCCGTGAGAGGGATACGCAGTATTTT
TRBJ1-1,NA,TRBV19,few,CASEGQNTRIVAFF,TGTGCCAGTGAAGGTCAAAATACAAGGATAGTAGCTTTCTTT
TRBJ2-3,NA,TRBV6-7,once,CATPGDTQYF,TGTGCCACCCCGGGAGATACGCAGTATTTT
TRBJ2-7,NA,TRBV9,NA,CASSVGRDSSYEQYF,TGTGCCAGCAGCGTAGGTAGGGATTCGTCCTACGAGCAGTACTTC
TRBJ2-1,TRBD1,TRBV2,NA,CAIRGNEQFF,TGTGCCATCAGGGGGAATGAGCAGTTCTTC
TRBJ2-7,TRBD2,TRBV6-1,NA,CASSELAGGPSEQYF,TGTGCCAGCAGTGAACTAGCGGGAGGGCCGAGCGAGCAGTACTTC
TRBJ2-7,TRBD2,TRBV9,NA,CASSVDGTSGMYEQYF,TGTGCCAGCAGCGTCGACGGGACTAGCGGGATGTACGAGCAGTACTTC
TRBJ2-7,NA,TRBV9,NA,CASGPEYEQYF,TGTGCCAGCGGCCCCGAGTACGAGCAGTACTTC
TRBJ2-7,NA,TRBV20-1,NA,CSARDLAGISTLDEQYF,TGCAGTGCTAGAGATTTAGCAGGGATAAGTACCTTGGACGAGCAGTACTTC
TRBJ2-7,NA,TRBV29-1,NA,CSVEIAGRRNSYEQYF,TGCAGCGTTGAAATTGCCGGGCGACGGAACTCCTACGAGCAGTACTTC
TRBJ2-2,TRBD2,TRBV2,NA,CASSELAGANTGELFF,TGTGCCAGCAGTGAACTAGCGGGAGCCAACACCGGGGAGCTGTTTTTT
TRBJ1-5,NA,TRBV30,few,CAWSVPDRKNQPQHF,TGTGCCTGGAGTGTACCGGACAGAAAAAATCAGCCCCAGCATTTT
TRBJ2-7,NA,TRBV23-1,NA,CASRSPGQIVYEQYF,TGCGCCAGCCGTTCTCCTGGACAGATCGTATACGAGCAGTACTTC
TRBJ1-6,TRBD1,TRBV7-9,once,CASRKDRESYNSPLHF,TGTGCCAGCAGAAAGGACAGGGAATCCTATAATTCACCCCTCCACTTT
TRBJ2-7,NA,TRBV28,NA,CASSFQGSGYEQYF,TGTGCCAGCAGTTTTCAGGGGTCCGGCTACGAGCAGTACTTC
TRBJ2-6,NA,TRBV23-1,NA,CASPRGRTGANVLTF,TGCGCCAGCCCCAGGGGTCGTACCGGGGCCAACGTCCTGACTTTC
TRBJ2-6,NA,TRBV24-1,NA,CATSSGVGANVLTF,TGTGCCACCAGTTCCGGGGTTGGGGCCAACGTCCTGACTTTC
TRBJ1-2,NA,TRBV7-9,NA,CASSPLKVLGGYTF,TGTGCCAGCAGCCCCCTTAAGGTCCTGGGTGGCTACACCTTC
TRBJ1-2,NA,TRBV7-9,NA,CASSSLREVANYGYTF,TGTGCCAGCAGCTCCCTCAGAGAAGTCGCTAACTATGGCTACACCTTC
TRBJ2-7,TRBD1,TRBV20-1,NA,CSGVGQVAVYEQYF,TGCAGTGGAGTTGGACAGGTCGCGGTTTACGAGCAGTACTTC
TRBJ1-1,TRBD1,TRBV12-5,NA,CASGLGWRDRNTEAFF,TGTGCTAGTGGTTTGGGGTGGCGGGACAGGAACACTGAAGCTTTCTTT
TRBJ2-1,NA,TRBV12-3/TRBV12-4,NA,CASSWGYNEQFF,TGTGCCAGCAGTTGGGGTTACAATGAGCAGTTCTTC
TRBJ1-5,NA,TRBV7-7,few,CASHVDQPQHF,TGTGCTAGCCACGTGGATCAGCCCCAGCATTTT
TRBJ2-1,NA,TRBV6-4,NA,CASSDSMGEEVNEQFF,TGTGCCAGCAGTGACTCGATGGGGGAGGAAGTAAATGAGCAGTTCTTC
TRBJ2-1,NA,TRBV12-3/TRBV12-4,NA,CASSQGQTNEQFF,TGTGCCAGCAGTCAAGGACAGACCAATGAGCAGTTCTTC
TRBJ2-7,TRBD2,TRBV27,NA,CASSFSSGRYEQYF,TGTGCCAGCAGTTTCTCCAGCGGGAGGTACGAGCAGTACTTC
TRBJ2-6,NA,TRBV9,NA,CASSQGEVSGANVLTF,TGTGCCAGCAGCCAAGGGGAAGTTTCTGGGGCCAACGTCCTGACTTTC
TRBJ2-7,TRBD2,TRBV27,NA,CASSSLAGGTSYEQYF,TGTGCCAGCAGTTCGCTAGCGGGAGGGACCTCCTACGAGCAGTACTTC
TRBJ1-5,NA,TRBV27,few,CASSLRGGQPQPQHF,TGTGCCAGCAGTTTGCGCGGGGGGCAGCCTCAGCCCCAGCATTTT
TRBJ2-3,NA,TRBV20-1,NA,CSAKGPPRDTQYF,TGCAGTGCTAAGGGACCTCCAAGGGATACGCAGTATTTT
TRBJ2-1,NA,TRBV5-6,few,CASSLWGGLFNEQFF,TGTGCCAGCAGCCTGTGGGGGGGCCTATTCAATGAGCAGTTCTTC
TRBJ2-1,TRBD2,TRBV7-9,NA,CASSPGLAEFYNEQFF,TGTGCCAGCAGCCCGGGACTAGCGGAATTCTACAATGAGCAGTTCTTC
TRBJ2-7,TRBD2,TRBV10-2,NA,CATSGNHYEQYF,TGCGCCACGAGCGGGAACCACTACGAGCAGTACTTC
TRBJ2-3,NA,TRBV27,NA,CASSSGALTDTQYF,TGTGCCAGCAGTTCGGGGGCCCTCACAGATACGCAGTATTTT
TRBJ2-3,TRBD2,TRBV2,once,CASRWPYSGSGTDTQYF,TGTGCCAGCCGGTGGCCTTACAGCGGGAGTGGTACAGATACGCAGTATTTT
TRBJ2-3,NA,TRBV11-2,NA,CASSSTGGSTDTQYF,TGTGCCAGCAGCTCGACGGGCGGATCCACAGATACGCAGTATTTT
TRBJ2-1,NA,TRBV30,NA,CAWKESLYKYNEQFF,TGTGCCTGGAAGGAGTCTCTTTACAAGTACAATGAGCAGTTCTTC
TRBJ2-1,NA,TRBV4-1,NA,CASSQDGSSYSGNSYNEQFF,TGCGCCAGCAGCCAAGATGGGTCCTCATATAGCGGAAACTCCTACAATGAGCAGTTCTTC
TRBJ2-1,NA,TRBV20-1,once,CSARGWDSGDNEQFF,TGCAGTGCTAGAGGGTGGGACTCCGGCGACAATGAGCAGTTCTTC
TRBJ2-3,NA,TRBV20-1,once,CSATRRLRSTDTQYF,TGCAGTGCTACACGGCGGCTACGGAGCACAGATACGCAGTATTTT